These 28 T cell receptor beta chains came from one sample sequenced in a study of T cell repertoires in cytomegalovirus infection. Using its own MiXCR run on the reads, TCRdb lists one record per CDR3 protein. Counted here are about 130,000 distinct CDR3 sequences, more than 20% occurring once; the ten biggest clones make up 34%. These receptors are not linked to any known antigen. Sequenced: PBMCs, sequenced either directly or after in vitro stimulation (not recorded which). These receptors originate from a human donor in good health (CMV status not recorded). Some clones in this sample may be carry-over from other donors' samples.

CDR3 sequence: CASSMPSGNTGELFF. DNA of the CDR3: TGTGCCAGTAGTATGCCTAGCGGGAACACCGGGGAGCTGTTTTTT. V is TRBV19 and J is TRBJ2-2; TRBD2 agrees at 7 bases. The germline gives CDR1 LNHDA, CDR2 SQIVND (reference sequence). The J segment lost 1 base and the V segment lost 3 bases, leaving 2 bases of the junction unmatched. The CDR3 consists of 15 residues.

This clonotype was observed at least ten times. The rearrangement uses TRBV7-2 and TRBJ2-5; D is undetermined. V was shortened by 1 base and J by 2 bases, with 8 bases between the two germline ends. The CDR3 runs to 14 residues. From germline, CDR1 is SGHTA and CDR2 FQGNSA. CDR3 sequence reads: CASSLVTTQETQYF. The DNA of the CDR3 is TGTGCCAGCAGCTTAGTAACAACTCAAGAGACCCAGTACTTC.

The J gene is TRBJ1-1, the V gene TRBV7-9, with D hard to call. Germline V gene data show CDR1 as SEHNR and CDR2 as FQNEAQ (reference sequence). V lost 1 base and J lost 1, with 7 bases in between. This CDR3 comprises 14 residues. The DNA of the CDR3 is TGTGCCAGCAGCTTAGGGGCGGCGAACACTGAAGCTTTCTTT. Its translation is CASSLGAANTEAFF.

V gene TRBV7-2 combines with J gene TRBJ1-2; a weak D match, TRBD1 (5 bases). Deletions cut 5 bases from V and 8 bases from J, with 18 bases between. Germline values: CDR1 SGHTA, CDR2 FQGNSA. The CDR3 is 14 amino acids. CDR3 in amino acids: CASSLGTGGEGYTF. As DNA, the CDR3 is TGTGCCAGCAGCCTGGGGACGGGGGGAGAGGGCTACACCTTC. Full variable domain (remainder filled in from reference TRBV7-2 and TRBJ1-2): GAGVSQSPSNKVTEKGKDVELRCDPISGHTALYWYRQSLGQGLEFLIYFQGNSAPDKSGLPSDRFSAERTGGSVSTLTIQRTQQEDSAVYLCASSLGTGGEGYTFGSGTRLTVV.

The chain recombines TRBV15 with TRBJ1-1, with no clear D. The germline CDR1 and CDR2 sequences are LNHNV and YYDKDF (reference sequence). Trimming pared 0 bases from V and 2 bases from J, leaving 10 bases between. This CDR3 spans 15 amino acids. CDR3 sequence reads: CATSRDGTPNTEAFF. Here the CDR3 DNA reads TGTGCCACCAGCAGAGATGGAACACCAAACACTGAAGCTTTCTTT.

This chain uses TRBV5-1 with TRBJ2-7, with 10 bases identical to TRBD1. This CDR3 spans 14 amino acids. Trimming took 2 bases from V and 5 from J; bases not matched to a gene: 4. Germline CDR1 is SGHRS and CDR2 is YFSETQ. DNA for the CDR3: TGCGCCAGCAGCTTAAGGGACAGGGGTAACGAGCAGTACTTC. This sequence encodes CASSLRDRGNEQYF.

The gene calls are TRBV7-3 and TRBJ1-6, with a tentative D call TRBD1 (5 bases). Germline CDR1 is SGHTA and CDR2 is FQGTGA. This CDR3 is 15 amino acids long. With 3 bases removed from V and 4 bases from J, the gap between germline ends came to 10 bases. CDR3 DNA: TGTGCCAGCAGCTTCCAGGCAGGGTATAATTCACCCCTCCACTTT. Its translation is CASSFQAGYNSPLHF.

The sample holds many counts of this clonotype. V gene TRBV6-5 combines with J gene TRBJ1-3, with D perhaps matching TRBD1 (5 bases). Trimming stripped 3 bases from V and 1 base from J, with 13 bases between. Germline CDR1 and CDR2: MNHEY and SVGAGI. This CDR3 is 16 amino acids long. The CDR3 region is CASSYISGISGNTIYF. In DNA, the CDR3 is TGTGCCAGCAGTTATATTTCAGGGATTTCTGGAAACACCATATATTTT.

This chain connects TRBV28 to TRBJ1-1, with D tentatively TRBD1 (6 bases). The germline V gene encodes CDR1 MDHEN and CDR2 SYDVKM. The CDR3 has 14 residues. Trimming took 6 bases from V and 1 from J, leaving 12 bases between them. DNA of the CDR3: TGTGCCAGCAGGTCCGGGGGGGCGAACACTGAAGCTTTCTTT. Residues: CASRSGGANTEAFF.

The chain couples TRBV29-1 to TRBJ2-5, with 13 bases identical to TRBD2. Germline V gives CDR1 SQVTM, CDR2 ANQGSEA. This CDR3 contains 15 residues. V lost 3 bases, J lost 2 bases, and 3 bases stayed unmatched. In nucleotides, the CDR3 is TGCAGCGTTGAGTCGGGACTAGCGGGGCAAGAGACCCAGTACTTC. It specifies CSVESGLAGQETQYF.

The V call is TRBV10-3, the J call TRBJ2-5; tentatively, D is TRBD1 or TRBD2 (5 bases each). Germline V CDR1 and CDR2: ENHRY, SYGVKD. The CDR3 length is 12 residues. V lost 11 bases, J lost 7 bases, and 17 bases lay in between. The CDR3 DNA sequence: TGTGCCTCCGGGGCTCCGAATGTGACCCAGTACTTC. Protein sequence: CASGAPNVTQYF.

DNA for the CDR3: TGTGCCAGCAGTTCCAGTCCCACGCCTAACTATGGCTACACCTTC. This codes for CASSSSPTPNYGYTF. The chain links TRBV28 to TRBJ1-2; D not resolved. V dropped 4 bases and J dropped 0 bases, with 12 bases sitting between them. The germline CDR1 and CDR2 sequences are MDHEN and SYDVKM. CDR3 length: 15 amino acids.

The table lists this clonotype with many counts. CDR3 sequence: CASSLNPSGRAADTQYF. The CDR3 DNA reads as TGTGCCAGCAGCCTTAACCCTAGCGGGAGGGCGGCAGATACGCAGTATTTT. The genes are TRBV7-2 and TRBJ2-3, with 12 positions matching TRBD2. The germline V gene encodes CDR1 SGHTA and CDR2 FQGNSA. The CDR3 is 17 amino acids. The V and J ends lost 5 bases and 4 bases, in that order; junction bases with no gene match: 10.

This clonotype was recorded a few times. V is TRBV12-3 or TRBV12-4 and J is TRBJ2-5; D gene unclear. Trimming cost V 3 bases and J 4 bases, with 6 bases left between them. This CDR3 is built from 12 residues. The CDR3 DNA reads as TGTGCCAGCAGTTTTAAGAGAGAGACCCAGTACTTC. It codes for CASSFKRETQYF.

The rearrangement joins TRBV6-5 to TRBJ1-1, with a tentative D call TRBD1 (5 bases). The length of the CDR3 is 15 residues. Germline CDR1 reads MNHEY; CDR2 reads SVGAGI. V lost 3 bases to trimming and J lost 1 base, with 12 bases between them. CDR3 sequence (DNA): TGTGCCAGCAGTTATAACCCCACAGGGAACACTGAAGCTTTCTTT. It translates to CASSYNPTGNTEAFF.

This clonotype occurred many times. The V gene is TRBV7-2, the J gene TRBJ1-6; D unclear. The V gene lost 1 base and the J gene lost 7 bases, with 8 bases spanning the gap. Germline lookup yields CDR1 SGHTA and CDR2 FQGNSA. CDR3 length: 14 residues. CDR3 loop: CASSLDLTNSPLHF. The CDR3 nucleotides are TGTGCCAGCAGCTTAGACCTGACAAATTCACCCCTCCACTTT.

This clonotype was recorded a few times. The chain recombines TRBV25-1 with TRBJ2-7; the match to TRBD2 covers 7 bases. Germline CDR1 MGHDK, CDR2 SYGVNS. The trim removed 9 bases at V and 3 bases at J, leaving 5 bases unmatched. CDR3 length: 12 amino acids. The CDR3 nucleotides read TGTGCCAGTCGAGGACTAGACTACGAGCAGTACTTC. As protein: CASRGLDYEQYF.

Here the CDR3 DNA reads TGTGCCAGTAGTATATTCCCCTACCGCGACAGGAGGACGACCGGGGAGCTGTTTTTT. This translates into CASSIFPYRDRRTTGELFF. The chain uses TRBV19 and TRBJ2-2, with a possible D match to TRBD1 (6 bases). Trimming cost V 2 bases and J 5 bases, with 24 bases left between them. Germline CDR1 is LNHDA and CDR2 is SQIVND (reference sequence). The CDR3 spans 19 residues. The whole variable domain, remainder taken from reference TRBV19 and TRBJ2-2, is DGGITQSPKYLFRKEGQNVTLSCEQNLNHDAMYWYRQDPGQGLRLIYYSQIVNDFQKGDIAEGYSVSREKKESFPLTVTSAQKNPTAFYLCASSIFPYRDRRTTGELFFGEGSRLTVL.

The chain carries TRBV12-3 or TRBV12-4 and TRBJ2-1; TRBD2 might be the D (5 bases). Trimming removed 6 bases at V and 7 bases at J, with 16 bases between. The CDR3 covers 14 residues. CDR3 region: CASRGSEAGNEQFF. CDR3 DNA sequence: TGTGCCAGCAGGGGAAGCGAGGCGGGTAATGAGCAGTTCTTC.

This clonotype was counted a few times. The V and J genes are TRBV20-1 and TRBJ2-1, with 11 positions matching TRBD2. Germline-derived CDR1 and CDR2 are DFQATT and SNEGSKA (reference sequence). The CDR3 runs to 14 residues. The trim removed 6 bases at V and 4 bases at J, leaving 5 bases unmatched. CDR3 amino acids: CSADASGRYNEQFF. DNA of the CDR3: TGCAGTGCGGACGCTAGCGGGAGGTACAATGAGCAGTTCTTC.

The rearrangement joins TRBV7-2 to TRBJ1-2; D is perhaps TRBD1 (6 bases). With 3 bases removed from V and 2 bases from J, the gap between germline ends came to 16 bases. CDR3 length equals 16 residues. CDR1 SGHTA and CDR2 FQGNSA come from the germline V gene. Here the CDR3 reads CASSFASSGANYGYTF. The CDR3 nucleotides read TGTGCCAGCAGCTTTGCCTCCTCGGGGGCGAACTATGGCTACACCTTC.

The chain couples TRBV19 to TRBJ1-2; D is ambiguous. The CDR3 runs to 15 residues. In germline, CDR1 is LNHDA, CDR2 SQIVND (reference sequence). Trimming stripped 4 bases from V and 4 bases from J, with 16 bases between. The CDR3 spells CASSTPVGRIYGYTF. The CDR3 DNA reads TGTGCCAGTAGTACTCCGGTAGGCCGTATCTATGGCTACACCTTC.

The chain joins TRBV12-3 or TRBV12-4 to TRBJ1-1; D is unclear. The V and J ends lost 5 bases and 1 base respectively, with 8 bases between them. The length of the CDR3 is 13 residues. DNA for the CDR3: TGTGCCAGCAGTCAAAAAGCGAACACTGAAGCTTTCTTT. Protein sequence: CASSQKANTEAFF.

This chain links TRBV25-1 with TRBJ2-5; 9 bases are a match to TRBD2. J was trimmed by 5 bases and V by 1 base; bases with no gene match: 11. CDR1 is MGHDK and CDR2 is SYGVNS in the germline V gene. The CDR3 sequence is 17 residues long. The CDR3 is CASSEFGIAGVYETQYF. The CDR3 DNA reads TGTGCCAGCAGTGAATTCGGAATAGCGGGAGTATATGAGACCCAGTACTTC.

This clonotype was picked up many times. The CDR3 is CASNLGGGTEAFF. Written as DNA, the CDR3 is TGTGCCAGCAACCTCGGAGGCGGCACTGAAGCTTTCTTT. The chain recombines TRBV7-2 with TRBJ1-1; the D is unclear. V lost 7 bases and J 4 bases, leaving 13 bases between the germline ends. Per germline, CDR1 SGHTA and CDR2 FQGNSA. The CDR3 runs to 13 residues.

This clonotype appeared a few times. The genes are TRBV19 and TRBJ2-7; D is perhaps TRBD2 (6 bases). V was shortened by 5 bases and J by 2 bases, with 10 bases between the two germline ends. Germline CDR1 reads LNHDA; CDR2 reads SQIVND (reference sequence). The CDR3 spans 13 residues. The CDR3 here is CASSGGRPYEQYV. CDR3 DNA sequence: TGTGCCAGTAGTGGGGGGAGGCCCTACGAGCAGTACGTC.

This clonotype has more than one count but fewer than ten. The CDR3 spells CASSLNPGPAAYNEQFF. In DNA, the CDR3 is TGTGCCAGCAGCTTAAACCCGGGGCCTGCGGCCTACAATGAGCAGTTCTTC. The rearrangement links TRBV7-3 to TRBJ2-1; D tentatively reads TRBD1 or TRBD2 (5 bases each). This CDR3 is 17 amino acids long. V lost 1 base and J lost 2, with 15 bases in between. Germline CDR1 is SGHTA and CDR2 is FQGTGA.

Concerning this clonotype itself: A single base separates this from a much larger clone, so it may be a read error. V gene TRBV6-1 combines with J gene TRBJ1-5; 7 bases align to TRBD1. The CDR3 spans 16 residues. Per the germline V gene, CDR1 is MNHNS and CDR2 is SASEGT. The trim removed 8 bases at V and 6 bases at J, leaving 16 bases unmatched. The DNA for the CDR3 is TGTGCCAGCGGCAAAGCTCAGGGGGAATGGGGTCAGCCCCAGCATTTT. Amino acid sequence: CASGKAQGEWGQPQHF.